Each of the 26 T cell receptor beta chains below was sequenced from the same sample in a study of control samples from healthy donors and cancer patients. TCRdb keeps only in-frame clones here, not all; method: immunoSEQ multiplex PCR. The sample yields tens of thousands of clones, around 90% seen once. The sample taken for sequencing was PBMCs. The receptors shown here come from a woman aged 60-70 years with head and neck cancer.

The genes are TRBV12-2 and TRBJ1-4; TRBD1, as called in the table, went unchecked against the DNA. TRBV12-2 is annotated as a pseudogene. This CDR3 spans 15 amino acids. CDR3 loop: CASRSSTGTNEKLFF. CDR3 coding DNA: TGTGCAAGTCGCTCGTCGACAGGTACTAATGAAAAACTGTTTTTT.

V and J are TRBV3-1 (or the pseudogene TRBV3-2) and TRBJ2-3; a possible D gene is TRBD2 (6 bases). CDR3 length: 16 residues. Germline V gene lookup returns CDR1 LGHDT and CDR2 YNNKEL (reference sequence). The V end lost 0 bases, the J end lost 0 bases, and 10 bases lay between the germline ends. The CDR3 region has the DNA TGTGCCAGCAGCCAAGACCCGGGAGCTAGCACAGATACGCAGTATTTT. Protein sequence: CASSQDPGASTDTQYF.

The V call is TRBV6-5, the J call TRBJ2-2; possibly TRBD1 or TRBD2 for D (5 bases each). CDR1 and CDR2 from the germline V gene are MNHEY and SVGAGI. The CDR3 length is 15 residues. Trimming stripped 6 bases from V and 1 base from J, with 12 bases between. This CDR3 is CASRDPGRNTGELFF. The CDR3 DNA reads TGTGCCAGCAGGGACCCGGGACGGAACACCGGGGAGCTGTTTTTT.

This rearrangement joins TRBV19 to TRBJ2-3; 8 bases align to TRBD1. After removal of 5 bases from V and 6 bases from J, the junction contained 7 bases not matched to a gene. Germline V CDR1 and CDR2: LNHDA, SQIVND (reference sequence). The CDR3 runs 14 residues. The CDR3 DNA follows: TGTGCCAGTAGTCGACAGGGGAGTCGGGATACGCAGTATTTT. It is translated as CASSRQGSRDTQYF. Full variable domain (remainder filled in from reference TRBV19 and TRBJ2-3): DGGITQSPKYLFRKEGQNVTLSCEQNLNHDAMYWYRQDPGQGLRLIYYSQIVNDFQKGDIAEGYSVSREKKESFPLTVTSAQKNPTAFYLCASSRQGSRDTQYFGPGTRLTVL.

This sequence joins TRBV11-3 and TRBJ1-3; D is unclear. Germline CDR1 SGHNT, CDR2 YENEEA. V gave up 1 base and J gave up 1 base, with 2 bases separating them. The CDR3 is 13 amino acids. CDR3 coding DNA: TGTGCCAGCAGCTTAGTTTCTGGAAACACCATATATTTT. Its protein product is CASSLVSGNTIYF.

V and J are TRBV24-1 and TRBJ2-3; D not certain. CDR1 and CDR2 (germline): KGHDR, SFDVKD. Deletions cut 5 bases from V and 6 bases from J, with 20 bases between. CDR3 length: 16 residues. The CDR3 reads CATSGYQDGSTDTQYF. The CDR3 nucleotides read TGTGCCACCAGTGGCTACCAAGATGGGTCAACCGATACGCAGTATTTT.

The rearrangement uses TRBV5-6 and TRBJ1-2; D is ambiguous. Between the trimmed V and J ends, which lost 1 base and 2 bases, there was a span of 12 bases. Germline CDR1 SGHDT, CDR2 YYEEEE. This CDR3 contains 15 residues. The CDR3 DNA reads TGTGCCAGCAGCTTGTGGGTCACAGAAAACTATGGCTACACCTTC. It specifies CASSLWVTENYGYTF. Filled out from reference TRBV5-6 and TRBJ1-2, the complete variable domain reads DAGVTQSPTHLIKTRGQQVTLRCSPKSGHDTVSWYQQALGQGPQFIFQYYEEEERQRGNFPDRFSGHQFPNYSSELNVNALLLGDSALYLCASSLWVTENYGYTFGSGTRLTVV.

This clone occurred once. DNA for the CDR3: TGTGCCATCAGGCGGACAGGGGCTGGGGCCAACGTCCTGACTTTC. Its translation is CAIRRTGAGANVLTF. The rearrangement links TRBV10-3 to TRBJ2-6, with 9 bases matching TRBD1. This CDR3 comprises 15 residues. With V trimmed by 6 bases and J by 2 bases, 2 bases remained unmatched. Germline-derived CDR1 and CDR2 are ENHRY and SYGVKD.

The chain has TRBV19 and TRBJ1-5, with 8 bases fitting TRBD1. The V and J ends lost 4 bases and 4 bases, in that order; junction bases with no gene match: 6. Germline CDR1 is LNHDA and CDR2 is SQIVND (reference sequence). The CDR3 contains 15 residues. CDR3 loop: CASSTGQVGNQPQHF. The CDR3 nucleotides read TGTGCCAGTAGTACGGGACAGGTCGGGAATCAGCCCCAGCATTTT.

The chain uses TRBV19 and TRBJ1-1; no firm D call. This CDR3 is built from 13 residues. The V end was cut by 3 bases, the J end by 0 bases, with 5 bases between. Germline CDR1 LNHDA, CDR2 SQIVND (reference sequence). The CDR3 sequence: CASSMRVNTEAFF. The CDR3 DNA sequence: TGTGCCAGTAGTATGCGAGTGAACACTGAAGCTTTCTTT.

J is TRBJ2-1 and V is TRBV7-3; 13 bases fit TRBD2. V lost 5 bases to trimming and J lost 7 bases; unmatched junction nucleotides: 11. Germline CDR1 is SGHTA and CDR2 is FQGTGA. This CDR3 has 17 residues. CDR3 loop: CASSRKGLAGVGNEQFF. In nucleotides, the CDR3 is TGTGCCAGCAGCCGCAAAGGACTAGCGGGAGTGGGGAATGAGCAGTTCTTC.

The genes are TRBV11-2 and TRBJ2-7, with D perhaps being TRBD1 or TRBD2 (6 bases each). Trimming removed 6 bases at V and 6 bases at J, with 21 bases between. This CDR3 spans 15 amino acids. The germline gives CDR1 SGHAT, CDR2 FQNNGV. As DNA, the CDR3 is TGTGCCAGCAGTGCCTCCGGGGGCCCCCGCTCCGAGCAGTACTTC. It codes for CASSASGGPRSEQYF.

J is TRBJ2-5 and V is TRBV29-1, with 8 nucleotides matching TRBD1. J gave up 2 bases and V 1 base, and 3 bases lay outside the gene matches. The CDR3 contains 14 residues. Germline-derived CDR1 and CDR2 are SQVTM and ANQGSEA. This chain's CDR3 is CSVEVTGAQETQYF. Here the CDR3 DNA reads TGCAGCGTTGAAGTGACAGGGGCTCAAGAGACCCAGTACTTC.

The genes are TRBV5-4 and TRBJ2-1; the D gene is possibly TRBD2 (5 bases). Germline V gene lookup returns CDR1 SGHNT and CDR2 YYREEE (reference sequence). Trimming left V 0 bases short and J 3 bases short, with 10 bases between. CDR3 length equals 15 residues. DNA of the CDR3: TGTGCCAGCAGCTTGGGGCCTGGGAGCTACAATGAGCAGTTCTTC. Its translation: CASSLGPGSYNEQFF.

The chain carries TRBV7-9 and TRBJ2-1; 7 nucleotides match TRBD1. The V gene end was trimmed by 1 base and the J gene end by 16 bases; junction bases not matched to a gene: 10. Germline V gene sequence: CDR1 SEHNR, CDR2 FQNEAQ (reference sequence). The length of the CDR3 is 13 residues. DNA of the CDR3: TGTGCCAGCAGCTTAGATACCGGGACAGATCTTTTCTTC. Encoded protein: CASSLDTGTDLFF.

This chain links TRBV5-4 with TRBJ2-7; tentatively, D is TRBD1 (6 bases). Per the germline V gene, CDR1 is SGHNT and CDR2 is YYREEE (reference sequence). This CDR3 region has 14 residues. The V and J ends lost 5 bases and 7 bases respectively, with 19 bases between them. CDR3 in amino acids: CASRPDSGSEEQYF. The CDR3 DNA follows: TGTGCCAGCAGACCGGACAGTGGGTCGGAAGAGCAGTACTTC.

The CDR3 is CASSQGTSGIVYEQYF. As DNA, the CDR3 is TGTGCCAGCAGCCAAGGGACTAGCGGGATTGTCTACGAGCAGTACTTC. V and J are TRBV4-2 and TRBJ2-7; 12 bases are a match to TRBD2. Trimming took 1 base from V and 3 from J; bases not matched to a gene: 4. There are 16 residues in the CDR3. Germline V gives CDR1 LGHNA, CDR2 YNFKEQ.

In this sample, this clone turned up once. The chain carries TRBV6-2 or TRBV6-3 and TRBJ2-7; D perhaps matches TRBD1 (6 bases). This CDR3 has 12 amino acids. Germline CDR1 reads MNHEY; CDR2 reads SVGEGT. Deletions cut 0 bases from V and 11 bases from J, with 11 bases between. The CDR3 DNA sequence: TGTGCCAGCAGTTACTCGACCAGGGGAAAGTACTTC. Protein product: CASSYSTRGKYF.

This chain links TRBV3-1 (or the pseudogene TRBV3-2) with TRBJ2-5, with 9 bases that match TRBD2. From germline, CDR1 is LGHDT and CDR2 YNNKEL (reference sequence). The CDR3 loop spans 14 amino acids. Losses at the gene ends were 0 bases for V and 9 bases for J; bases not matched to a gene: 5. Here the CDR3 DNA reads TGTGCCAGCAGCCAAGATGCCGCGGGAGGGCCCCAGTACTTC. It specifies CASSQDAAGGPQYF.

This chain connects TRBV6-5 to TRBJ1-1, with D unresolved. Germline V gene lookup returns CDR1 MNHEY and CDR2 SVGAGI. V lost 7 bases, J lost 5 bases, and 17 bases lay in between. The CDR3 spans 14 residues. CDR3 DNA sequence: TGTGCCAGCATCTTCGGGGATCGGGGAACTGAAGCTTTCTTT. It is translated as CASIFGDRGTEAFF.

The chain is built from TRBV27 and TRBJ2-5; 12 nucleotides align to TRBD2. V gave up 6 bases and J gave up 1 base; unmatched junction bases: 0. Germline V gene lookup returns CDR1 MNHEY and CDR2 SMNVEV (reference sequence). The CDR3 has 14 amino acids. In DNA, the CDR3 is TGTGCCAGCAGGACTAGCGGGGGCCAAGAGACCCAGTACTTC. It is translated as CASRTSGGQETQYF.

The V call is TRBV28, the J call TRBJ1-6, with D uncertain. Germline lookup yields CDR1 MDHEN and CDR2 SYDVKM. Trimming pared 3 bases from V and 5 bases from J, leaving 20 bases between. The CDR3 is 18 residues long. The CDR3 DNA is TGTGCCAGCAGTTTCCCAATTATGGTAACAAGTAATAATTCACCCCTCCACTTT. Its translation is CASSFPIMVTSNNSPLHF.

V gene TRBV6-5 combines with J gene TRBJ2-1, with TRBD1 matching 8 bases. This CDR3 contains 12 residues. Germline values: CDR1 MNHEY, CDR2 SVGAGI. J lost 8 bases, V lost 8 bases, and 5 bases had no gene match. CDR3 in DNA: TGTGCCAGCGCGGACAGGGCCTATGAGCAGTTCTTC. This gives the protein CASADRAYEQFF.

This chain connects TRBV7-2 to TRBJ2-5; 7 bases are shared with TRBD2. This CDR3 has 16 residues. Looked up from germline, CDR1 is SGHTA and CDR2 is FQGNSA. V lost 0 bases, J lost 9 bases, and 13 bases stayed unmatched. This CDR3 reads CASSLAAGLANPAQYF. The DNA for the CDR3 is TGTGCCAGCAGCTTAGCAGCGGGGTTGGCCAACCCGGCCCAGTACTTC.

The CDR3 is CASSRDRGVVGELFF. CDR3 DNA: TGTGCCAGCAGCCGGGACAGGGGAGTTGTGGGGGAGCTGTTTTTT. J is TRBJ2-2 and V is TRBV3-1 (or the pseudogene TRBV3-2), with 10 bases identical to TRBD1. Trimming at V came to 4 bases and at J to 8 bases, leaving 7 bases not matched to a gene. The CDR3 covers 15 residues. Germline assignment: CDR1 LGHDT and CDR2 YNNKEL (reference sequence).

This sequence joins TRBV5-5 and TRBJ2-7; D is perhaps TRBD1 or TRBD2 (5 bases each). CDR1 is SGHKS and CDR2 is YYEKEE in the germline V gene (reference sequence). CDR3 length: 16 amino acids. The germline V and J ends were trimmed by 1 base and 5 bases, with 19 bases remaining between them. The CDR3 loop reads CASSLLLRGGTDEQYF. Here the CDR3 DNA reads TGTGCCAGCAGCTTGTTATTGAGGGGTGGTACGGACGAGCAGTACTTC.